This T cell receptor beta chain was identified in a study of tumor-infiltrating lymphocytes in primary liver carcinoma. Study summary: The tumors, T1-T3 N0M0 lesions, were roughly 4 to 11 cm across. Study-level results: Tumor-adjacent and tumor-blood pairs shared a smaller degree of overlap than tumor region pairs. It was in tumors, not blood, that the top-250-clone fraction was significantly higher (p = 0.039).

The CDR3 consists of 13 residues. Losses at the gene ends were 6 bases for V and 4 bases for J; bases not matched to a gene: 3. Germline CDR1 reads MDHEN; CDR2 reads SYDVKM. The template, about 510 ng total RNA, yielded TCR beta cDNA made with a constant-region primer. For TCR beta, libraries were produced by three nested multiplex PCR rounds using slightly modified ARM-PCR. Amplification in the first two PCR rounds was performed using TRBV1-TRBV30 forward primers and a C-beta reverse primer for 9 to 11 cycles each. TCRdb fed the multiplex PCR reads into MiXCR, producing one record per CDR3 protein. The sample yields approximately 300,000 distinct CDR3 sequences, about 60% seen once. A note on this clonotype: Its antigen is still unknown.

Germline DNA was also extracted, with blood RNA taken from unsorted whole blood. Those patients suffered from chronic HBV infection and were treatment-naive. The receptor's source is a man aged 40-49 years with primary liver carcinoma and hepatitis B virus infection. The chain carries TRBV28 and TRBJ1-1, with 9 bases aligning to TRBD1. Sample: peripheral blood. DNA of the CDR3: TGTGCCAGCAGAGACAGGGGGGTCACTGAAGCTTTCTTT. Translating gives CASRDRGVTEAFF.